This T cell receptor (beta chain) was retrieved from a study of cytomegalovirus exposure and HLA in healthy donors (dated 2017 in TCRdb). Study-wide context: In an earlier analysis of roughly 590 of the donors, around 300 Gb of sequence data and approximately 120 million unique TCR beta sequences from about 179 million T cells were reported. The genetic ancestry cluster associated with self-reported Caucasian donors included 65% to 90% of the roughly 410 genotyped donors. High-throughput TCR immunosequencing, statistical association of individual TCRs with disease status, and machine learning were combined to predict cytomegalovirus infection status. Genome-wide SNP genotypes for about 65% of the 666 donors were used in a later genetic analysis, which treated that subset as a discovery cohort. All discovery cohort repertoires had been generated using a single sequencing platform. The later analysis used no new phenotypic data to find candidate immune exposures, relying instead on TCR beta sequences and their occurrence across donors. An early release covering over 500 HLA-typed donors comprised about 290 gigabases of sequencing data and some 79 million unique TCR sequences. HLA typing included class I and class II loci at four-digit resolution. Along with the approximately 620-subject first cohort, a separate validation cohort of over 90 different subjects was used. To decide whether each TCR beta V gene segment behaved as functional or pseudogenic, an earlier analysis of fewer than 750 of the donors relied on high-throughput TCR beta sequencing. Using immunosequencing, the study profiled T cell repertoires from about 610 subjects and related those repertoires to cytomegalovirus serostatus. The study aimed to test whether signatures of past pathogen exposure could be identified by cataloging public T cell receptors. Among about 400 genotyped donors of the cohort, an average of around 240,000 unique TCR beta nucleotide sequences was sequenced per donor, of which roughly 17% were non-productive. Donor age, sex, ethnicity and CMV serostatus were compiled alongside the repertoire data. A few DR-DQ haplotypes were treated as single units for association and clustering because of strong linkage in the cohort. The number of typed donors differed by locus: about 620-630 for A, B, C, DRB1 and DQB1; approximately 530 for DQA1; 606 for DPA1; and roughly 490 for DPB1. In a later analysis, previously published TCR beta repertoires from hundreds of donors were re-analyzed and high-resolution HLA genotyping was added so that TCR occurrence patterns could be studied. Points the paper makes about the study in general: In the study, some 160 TCR beta chains were listed as associated with cytomegalovirus. The presence/absence analyses assumed that sequencing depth was roughly uniform across donors, and that assumption may not be true. In a later analysis, several top co-occurrence clusters were reported to appear linked to parvovirus B19, influenza, CMV and Epstein-Barr virus. The 87-base-pair reads could not distinguish some IMGT-functional V segments, including TRBV6-2 and TRBV6-3, so those segments were excluded. Most TCR sequences were seen in very few donors, while some public TCRs were found in many individuals. Because counts were too low, seventeen rarely observed V segments, including chromosome 9 orphons, were excluded from the earlier analysis of 587 of the donors. Assigning TCR associations to individual alleles was difficult when HLA alleles, especially DR and DQ, strongly co-occurred. In a later genetic analysis, a missense DCLRE1C variant was associated with V-gene and J-gene trimming of TCR beta chains, and the association was replicated in an independent cohort. Broadly in line with IMGT annotations, most TCR beta V segments showed up in productive rearrangements about 87% or about 30% of the time in an earlier analysis of around 550 of the donors. A later analysis found that most CMV-associated TCR beta chains appeared HLA-restricted, with HLA associations seemingly driven largely by CMV exposure. Cytomegalovirus status was reported to be diagnosed by the classifier with high specificity and sensitivity in both the original and validation cohorts. A further reported finding was that TCR beta sequences accurately predicted the HLA-A and HLA-B alleles for most subjects in the first cohort. Because some donors lacked HLA typing at each locus, the association tests relied only on the typed subset. In a later analysis, 16,951 TCR beta sequences were associated with specific HLA alleles at a false discovery rate of 0.05. In vitro tests confirmed that a few of the cytomegalovirus-associated TCR beta chains recognize cytomegalovirus antigens. Linkage disequilibrium might explain the correlated functional status among segregating V segments, but an unknown experimental factor could not be ruled out. Immune exposure information for the cohort was limited to CMV serostatus. In a later analysis, HLA-associated TCR beta chains showed more clonal expansion and lower generation probabilities than non-associated chains that were equally common. A later genetic analysis reported fewer N-insertions in productive TCRs among donors in an Asian-associated ancestry cluster than the approximately 700-donor mean. In a later analysis, the rate of TCR association differed among HLA loci, with DRB1 alleles having the most associated TCRs and HLA-C alleles having the fewest. The authors suggested that the approach could potentially be generalized to other disease states and immunological phenotypes. The cohort was sequenced for TCR beta chains only, and without alpha or paired-chain data the features that could be detected were limited. The sequencing pipeline was judged likely to have produced a cluster of highly shared sequence variants as a technical artifact.

The library relied on the immunoSEQ multiplex PCR assay. For the multiplex PCR, a mixture combining 60 forward primers for TCR Vbeta segments and 13 reverse primers for TCR Jbeta segments was used. A multiplex PCR assay on genomic DNA amplified the CDR3 region of rearranged TCR beta genes. Amplified TCR beta libraries were sequenced as 87-base-pair reads on the Illumina HiSeq System. Processing in the source paper ran as follows. A later analysis tallied 75 million to 85 million unique TCR beta chains across the 700 or so repertoires, and about 10 million of those chains were shared by two or more donors. A nearest-neighbor algorithm error-corrected the raw reads and collapsed the reads into unique sequences, merging closely related sequences to remove PCR and sequencing errors. To assign V, D and J gene segments, CDR3 sequences were aligned to IMGT reference sequences. For a sequence to be retained, a match of at least six nucleotides to both a V gene segment and a J gene segment was required. A rearrangement counted as productive if the CDR3 had no stop codons and remained in frame with V and J, and every other rearrangement counted as non-productive. Following IMGT convention, CDR3 was defined as the stretch from the second conserved V-encoded cysteine up to the conserved J-encoded phenylalanine. In an earlier analysis of roughly 610 of the donors, sequences lacking an unambiguous match to a single V gene segment were excluded. An earlier analysis of 587 of the donors called V segments functional above 56.7% productive rearrangements and segregating when the between-donor standard deviation exceeded 5%. To diagnose cytomegalovirus status from the catalog of TCR beta chain sequences, a statistical classification framework was built. V and J gene assignment, in a later analysis, came from comparing TCR nucleotide sequences with IMGT/GENE-DB human TR gene sequences. In a later analysis, CDR3 sequences and most-parsimonious VDJ recombination scenarios were assigned using the TCRdist pipeline. In a later analysis, every TCR beta chain was defined by the combination of its CDR3 amino acid sequence and its V-gene family, and reads without a unique V-gene family were dropped. A later analysis removed over 500 highly shared, low-generation-probability nucleotide sequences to deal with suspected cross-contamination and a sequencing artifact. For each public chain, a later analysis derived a clonal expansion index from normalized ranks of inferred template counts within each repertoire. Generation probabilities in a later analysis came from a VDJ recombination model fitted to out-of-frame rearrangements, and those results were checked against IGoR. In a later analysis, TCR-TCR, TCR-HLA and TCR-CMV co-occurrence was scored with hypergeometric tests, and a repertoire-size bias correction was applied to TCR pairs. To estimate false discovery rates, a later analysis permuted the HLA or CMV assignments 20 times. A later analysis grouped co-occurring TCRs with DBSCAN, adding TCRdist sequence similarity when clustering within HLA-allele-positive subsets. Repertoires with fewer than 30,000 or more than 120,000 public chains, plus five repertoires with anomalous nucleotide sharing, were excluded from co-occurrence clustering. Drawn from immuneACCESS, this table holds only the in-frame rearrangements with V and J called that TCRdb kept. Clones are partly lost; checked studies trace under half to an unresolved V gene and leave the rest unexplained. V, J and clone size reflect that table, while D and trimming were determined from the DNA. For this sample the table gives fewer than 150,000 clones, of which 80% were detected only once. The ten top clones hold 4% to 5.5% of the sample.

The cohort comprised hundreds of healthy bone marrow donors. At the time of sampling, every cohort member was nominally healthy, though immune exposures that went unrecorded were likely present. CMV serostatus was positive for 289 and negative for about 50% of the roughly 700 cohort members, and was not recorded for this donor. A peripheral blood sample was provided by each donor, and peripheral blood mononuclear cells were used for TCR beta sequencing. The Qiagen DNeasy Blood Extraction Kit was used to extract genomic DNA from the blood cell samples. A word on this clone: This clone's antigen is unknown. One base away there is no much larger clone; base qualities are not given.

Its CDR3 holds 13 amino acids, cysteine through phenylalanine. The only DNA kept is the CDR3, 39 bases in frame from the first base. The germline V and J ends show losses of 5 bases and 4 bases respectively, and no gene match explains 4 bases of the junction. CDR1 and CDR2 are drawn from the germline V gene: SGHTA, FQGNSA. The material sequenced was PBMCs. This clonotype was obtained from a man aged 25-40 years in good health. The chain is assembled from TRBV7-2 and TRBJ2-7; the central 8 bases match TRBD2. The DNA sequence follows: TGTGCCAGCAGCCCGGGACTAGTTTACGAGCAGTACTTC. Translated, it reads CASSPGLVYEQYF. Joined to the reference TRBV7-2 and TRBJ2-7 proteins, this CDR3 gives the full variable domain: GAGVSQSPSNKVTEKGKDVELRCDPISGHTALYWYRQSLGQGLEFLIYFQGNSAPDKSGLPSDRFSAERTGGSVSTLTIQRTQQEDSAVYLCASSPGLVYEQYFGPGTRLTVT.